This T cell receptor (beta chain) was identified during a study of blood T cell repertoires in COVID-19. Overall study context: In each case, the material was cDNA or gDNA derived from T cells, B-cell-depleted T cells, or PBMCs.

The CDR3 consists of 14 residues. The germline V gene encodes CDR1 SGHTA and CDR2 FQGNSA. Trimming removed 3 bases from V and 8 bases from J; junction bases left unmatched: 5. The authors' processing: Amplification of reference gene primers was used by the study to estimate nucleated cell counts. Sequenced by immunoSEQ multiplex PCR; TCRdb stores in-frame clones only, minus some. The V and J calls and clone size are taken from that table; D and trimming were inferred from the DNA. This table has some 71,000 clones, about 79% appearing once. Sequencing was performed on peripheral blood. The receptor comes from a woman aged 50 to 60 with acute or convalescent COVID-19. This chain joins TRBV7-2 and TRBJ2-1; TRBD2 agrees at 9 bases. The DNA for the CDR3 is TGTGCCAGCAGCTTTGGGCGGGGGGGCTATGAGCAGTTCTTC. It yields the protein CASSFGRGGYEQFF.